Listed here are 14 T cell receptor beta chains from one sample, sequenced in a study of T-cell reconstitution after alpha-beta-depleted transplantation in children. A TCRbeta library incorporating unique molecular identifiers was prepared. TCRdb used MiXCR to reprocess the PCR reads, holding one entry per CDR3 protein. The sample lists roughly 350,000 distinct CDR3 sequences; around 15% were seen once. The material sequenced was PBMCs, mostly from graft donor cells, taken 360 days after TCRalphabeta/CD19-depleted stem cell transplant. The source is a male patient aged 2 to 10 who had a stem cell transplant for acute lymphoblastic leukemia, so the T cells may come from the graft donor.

CDR3 sequence reads: CSVGMTASTDTQYF. In nucleotides, the CDR3 is TGCAGCGTTGGGATGACGGCTAGCACAGATACGCAGTATTTT. The rearrangement joins TRBV29-1 to TRBJ2-3, with D uncertain. Trimming left V 4 bases short and J 0 bases short, with 11 bases between. There are 14 residues in the CDR3. Germline V gene sequence: CDR1 SQVTM, CDR2 ANQGSEA.

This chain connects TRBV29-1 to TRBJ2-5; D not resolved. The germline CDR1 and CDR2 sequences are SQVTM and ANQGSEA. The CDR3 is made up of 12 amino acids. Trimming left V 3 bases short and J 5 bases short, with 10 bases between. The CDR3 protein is CSVDVVGETQYF. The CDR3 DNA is TGCAGCGTTGATGTAGTCGGGGAGACCCAGTACTTC.

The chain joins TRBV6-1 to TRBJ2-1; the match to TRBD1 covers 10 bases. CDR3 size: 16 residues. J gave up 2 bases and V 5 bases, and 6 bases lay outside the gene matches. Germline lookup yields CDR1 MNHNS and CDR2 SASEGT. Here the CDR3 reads CASSPGTGDAYNEQFF. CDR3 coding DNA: TGTGCCAGCAGTCCGGGGACAGGGGATGCCTACAATGAGCAGTTCTTC.

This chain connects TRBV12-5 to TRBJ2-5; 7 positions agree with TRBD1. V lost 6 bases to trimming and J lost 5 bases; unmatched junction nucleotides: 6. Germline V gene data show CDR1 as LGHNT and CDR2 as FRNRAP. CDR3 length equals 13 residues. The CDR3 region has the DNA TGTGCTAGTGGACCTGGACAGGTGGAGACCCAGTACTTC. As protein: CASGPGQVETQYF.

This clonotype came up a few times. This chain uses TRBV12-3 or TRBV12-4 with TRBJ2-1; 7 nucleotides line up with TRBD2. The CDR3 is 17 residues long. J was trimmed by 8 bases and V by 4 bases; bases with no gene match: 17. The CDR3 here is CASSYPYGGSRGDEQFF. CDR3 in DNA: TGTGCCAGCAGTTACCCATATGGCGGGAGCCGGGGGGATGAGCAGTTCTTC.

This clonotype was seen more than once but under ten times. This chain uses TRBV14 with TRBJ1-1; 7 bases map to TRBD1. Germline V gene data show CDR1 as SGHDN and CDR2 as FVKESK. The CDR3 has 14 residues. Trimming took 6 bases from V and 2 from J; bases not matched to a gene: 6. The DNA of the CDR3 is TGTGCCAGCAGTCGACAGGGAGCAAACACTGAAGCTTTCTTT. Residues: CASSRQGANTEAFF. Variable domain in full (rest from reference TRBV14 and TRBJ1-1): EAGVTQFPSHSVIEKGQTVTLRCDPISGHDNLYWYRRVMGKEIKFLLHFVKESKQDESGMPNNRFLAERTGGTYSTLKVQPAELEDSGVYFCASSRQGANTEAFFGQGTRLTVV.

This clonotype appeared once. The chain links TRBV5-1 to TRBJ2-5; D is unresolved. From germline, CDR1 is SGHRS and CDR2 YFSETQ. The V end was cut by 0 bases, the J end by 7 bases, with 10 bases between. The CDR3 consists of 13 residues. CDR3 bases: TGCGCCAGCAGCTTGGACCCCAAAGGGACCCAGTACTTC. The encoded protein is CASSLDPKGTQYF.

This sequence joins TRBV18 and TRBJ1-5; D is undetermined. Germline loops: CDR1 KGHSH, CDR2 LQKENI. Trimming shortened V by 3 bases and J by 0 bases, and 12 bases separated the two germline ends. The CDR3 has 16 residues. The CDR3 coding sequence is TGTGCCAGCTCACCCCCTGGGAGGCATAGCAATCAGCCCCAGCATTTT. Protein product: CASSPPGRHSNQPQHF.

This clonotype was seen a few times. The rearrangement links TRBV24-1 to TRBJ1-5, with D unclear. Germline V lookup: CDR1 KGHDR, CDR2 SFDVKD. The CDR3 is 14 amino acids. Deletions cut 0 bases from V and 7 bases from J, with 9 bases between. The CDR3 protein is CATSDLLILQPQHF. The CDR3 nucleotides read TGTGCCACCAGTGATTTGCTTATCCTCCAGCCCCAGCATTTT.

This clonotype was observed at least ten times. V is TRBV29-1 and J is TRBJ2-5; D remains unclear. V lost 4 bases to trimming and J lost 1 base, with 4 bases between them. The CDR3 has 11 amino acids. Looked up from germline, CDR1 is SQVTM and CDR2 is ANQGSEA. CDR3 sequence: CSVVPQETQYF. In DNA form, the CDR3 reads TGCAGCGTTGTGCCCCAAGAGACCCAGTACTTC.

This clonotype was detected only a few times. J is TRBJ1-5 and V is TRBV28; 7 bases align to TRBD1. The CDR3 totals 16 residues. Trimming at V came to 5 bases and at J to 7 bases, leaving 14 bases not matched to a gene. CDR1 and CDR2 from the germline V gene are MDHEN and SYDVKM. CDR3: CASSPSTGIASQPQHF. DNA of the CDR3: TGTGCCAGCAGTCCCTCGACAGGGATAGCAAGCCAGCCCCAGCATTTT.

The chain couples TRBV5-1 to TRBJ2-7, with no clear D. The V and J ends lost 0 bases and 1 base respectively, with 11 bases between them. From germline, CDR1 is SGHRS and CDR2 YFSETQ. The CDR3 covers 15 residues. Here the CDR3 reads CASSLGWSESYEQYF. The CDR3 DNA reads TGCGCCAGCAGCTTGGGATGGTCAGAATCCTACGAGCAGTACTTC.

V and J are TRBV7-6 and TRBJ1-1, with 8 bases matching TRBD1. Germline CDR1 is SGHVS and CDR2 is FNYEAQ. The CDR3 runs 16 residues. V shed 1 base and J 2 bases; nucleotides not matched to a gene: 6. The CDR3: CASSLVDRVGNTEAFF. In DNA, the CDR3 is TGTGCCAGCAGCTTAGTGGACAGGGTAGGCAACACTGAAGCTTTCTTT.

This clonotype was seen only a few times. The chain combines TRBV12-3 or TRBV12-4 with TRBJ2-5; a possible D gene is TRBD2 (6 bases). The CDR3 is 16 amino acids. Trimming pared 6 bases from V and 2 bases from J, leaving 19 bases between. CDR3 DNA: TGTGCCAGCAGCTCGCGGGGATGGAAGCCTCAAGAGACCCAGTACTTC. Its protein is CASSSRGWKPQETQYF.